A single sample gave rise to the 6 T cell receptor beta chains below, sequenced in a study of T cells after yellow fever vaccination (dated 2019 in TCRdb). The treatment or condition label here, explained by the study, means: live attenuated yellow fever vaccine strain. The library was made by 5' RACE. The sample was run on an Illumina HiSeq 2500. The public reads were run again by TCRdb, first through fastp at Q25 and then through MiXCR, and only productive beta chains were kept. Here each entry gathers all rows of one CDR3 protein and keeps the most common genes and DNA. The sample table lists hundreds of thousands of distinct CDR3 sequences, about 13% of them with a count of one. The top ten clones comprise over 11% of the sample. Sequencing was performed on PBMCs, taken on the day of the yellow fever booster vaccination. These receptors were taken from a man under 40 who received the YFV17D yellow fever vaccine.

This clonotype was observed many times. This rearrangement joins TRBV4-3 to TRBJ2-2; D gene ambiguous. V gave up 5 bases and J gave up 8 bases, with 9 bases separating them. This CDR3 has 12 amino acids. Germline assignment: CDR1 LGHNA and CDR2 YSLEER. CDR3 amino acids: CASSDWRGELFF. In DNA form, the CDR3 reads TGCGCCAGCAGCGATTGGCGGGGGGAGCTGTTTTTT.

Only a few counts were recorded for this clonotype. The rearrangement uses TRBV7-2 and TRBJ1-5, with 10 bases identical to TRBD1. The CDR3 is 15 residues long. Unmatched junction bases numbered 6, after V lost 5 bases and J lost 5 bases. Germline V gives CDR1 SGHTA, CDR2 FQGNSA. This CDR3 is CASSTRTGGDQPQHF. DNA of the CDR3: TGTGCCAGCAGCACCCGGACAGGGGGGGATCAGCCCCAGCATTTT.

This clonotype turned up a few times. The chain employs TRBV5-8 and TRBJ2-6; no clear D gene. The ends were cut back, 0 bases at V and 0 bases at J, with 4 bases in the middle. Germline V CDR1 and CDR2: SGHTS, YDEGEE. The CDR3 has 15 amino acids. The DNA of the CDR3 is TGTGCCAGCAGCTTGGTAGTCTCTGGGGCCAACGTCCTGACTTTC. Its protein product is CASSLVVSGANVLTF. Based on the CDR3 plus reference TRBV5-8 and TRBJ2-6, the full variable domain is EAGVTQSPTHLIKTRGQQATLRCSPISGHTSVYWYQQALGLGLQFLLWYDEGEERNRGNFPPRFSGRQFPNYSSELNVNALELEDSALYLCASSLVVSGANVLTFGAGSRLTVL.

Here the CDR3 reads CASSYKGGETQYF. CDR3 sequence (DNA): TGTGCCAGCAGTTACAAAGGGGGAGAGACCCAGTACTTC. The chain combines TRBV6-2 or TRBV6-3 with TRBJ2-5, with D possibly being TRBD1 (6 bases). Germline loops: CDR1 MNHEY, CDR2 SVGEGT. The CDR3 spans 13 residues. Trimming removed 2 bases at V and 4 bases at J, with 8 bases between.

This chain joins TRBV5-1 and TRBJ1-2, with 7 bases fitting TRBD1. The germline V gene has CDR1 SGHRS and CDR2 YFSETQ. After removal of 1 base from V and 5 bases from J, the junction contained 5 bases not matched to a gene. The CDR3 consists of 14 residues. The CDR3 region is CASSLIQGDYGYTF. CDR3 nucleotide sequence: TGCGCCAGCAGCTTGATTCAGGGGGATTATGGCTACACCTTC.

This clonotype showed up just a few times. V is TRBV7-3 and J is TRBJ2-3; no clear D gene. The CDR3 has 16 residues. Germline V lookup: CDR1 SGHTA, CDR2 FQGTGA. The V gene lost 2 bases and the J gene lost 5 bases, with 17 bases spanning the gap. CDR3 nucleotide sequence: TGTGCCAGCAGCTTATCTAGGAAATCATTGGTAGATACGCAGTATTTT. Residues: CASSLSRKSLVDTQYF.